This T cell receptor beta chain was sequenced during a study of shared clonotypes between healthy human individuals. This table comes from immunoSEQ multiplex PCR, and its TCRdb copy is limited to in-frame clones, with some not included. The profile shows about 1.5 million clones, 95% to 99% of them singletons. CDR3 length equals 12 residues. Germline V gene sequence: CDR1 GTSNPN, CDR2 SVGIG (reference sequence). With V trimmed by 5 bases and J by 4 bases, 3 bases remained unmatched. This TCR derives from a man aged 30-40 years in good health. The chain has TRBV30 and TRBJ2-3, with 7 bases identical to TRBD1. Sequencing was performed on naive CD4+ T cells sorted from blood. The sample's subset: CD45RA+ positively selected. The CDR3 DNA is TGTGCCTGGGGGCAGGGGGCAGATACGCAGTATTTT. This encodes CAWGQGADTQYF.